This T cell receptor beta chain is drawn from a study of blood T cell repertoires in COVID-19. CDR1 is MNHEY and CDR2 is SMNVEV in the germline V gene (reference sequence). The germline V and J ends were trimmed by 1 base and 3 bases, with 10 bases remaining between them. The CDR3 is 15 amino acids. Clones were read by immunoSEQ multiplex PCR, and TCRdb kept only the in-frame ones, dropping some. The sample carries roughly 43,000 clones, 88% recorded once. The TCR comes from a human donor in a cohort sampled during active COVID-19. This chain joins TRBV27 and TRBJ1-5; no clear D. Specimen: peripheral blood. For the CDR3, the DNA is TGTGCCAGCAGTTTATATCTAGGTGACAATCAGCCCCAGCATTTT. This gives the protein CASSLYLGDNQPQHF.